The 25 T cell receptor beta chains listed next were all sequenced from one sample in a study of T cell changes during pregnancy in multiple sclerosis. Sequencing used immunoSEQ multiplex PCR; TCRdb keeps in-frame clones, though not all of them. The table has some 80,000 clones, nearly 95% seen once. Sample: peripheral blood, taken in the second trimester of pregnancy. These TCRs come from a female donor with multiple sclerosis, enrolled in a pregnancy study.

The CDR3 DNA reads TGTGCCAGTAAGGAGACAGGGTGGGTAGGGCAGTATTTT. Amino acids: CASKETGWVGQYF. The V call is TRBV19, the J call TRBJ2-3, with 7 bases aligning to TRBD1. The germline V gene encodes CDR1 LNHDA and CDR2 SQIVND (reference sequence). V lost 7 bases and J lost 11; bases outside the gene matches: 12. The CDR3 spans 13 residues.

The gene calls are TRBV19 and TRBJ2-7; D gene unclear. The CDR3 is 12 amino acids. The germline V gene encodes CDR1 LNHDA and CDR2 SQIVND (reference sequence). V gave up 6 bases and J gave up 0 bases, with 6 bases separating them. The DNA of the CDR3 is TGTGCCAGTAGCCCTACCTCCTACGAGCAGTACTTC. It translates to CASSPTSYEQYF.

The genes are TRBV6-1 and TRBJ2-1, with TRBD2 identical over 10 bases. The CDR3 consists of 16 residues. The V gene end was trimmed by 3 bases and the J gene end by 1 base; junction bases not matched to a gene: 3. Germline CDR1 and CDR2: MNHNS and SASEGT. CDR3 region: CASSDLLAGSYNEQFF. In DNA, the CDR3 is TGTGCCAGCAGTGACTTACTAGCGGGATCCTACAATGAGCAGTTCTTC.

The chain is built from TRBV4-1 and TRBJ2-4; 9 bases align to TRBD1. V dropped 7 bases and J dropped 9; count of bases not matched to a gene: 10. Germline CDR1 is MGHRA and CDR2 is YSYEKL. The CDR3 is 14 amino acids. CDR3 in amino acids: CASTSGTGFFIQYF. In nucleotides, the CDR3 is TGCGCCAGCACCTCCGGGACAGGGTTCTTCATTCAGTACTTC.

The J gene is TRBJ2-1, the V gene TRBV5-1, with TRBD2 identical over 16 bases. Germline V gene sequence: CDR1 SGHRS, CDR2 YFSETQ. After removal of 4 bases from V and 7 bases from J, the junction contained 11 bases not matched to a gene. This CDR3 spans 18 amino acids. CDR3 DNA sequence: TGCGCCAGCAGCACGGGACTAGCGGGAGGGCCTGGGGCTAATGAGCAGTTCTTC. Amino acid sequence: CASSTGLAGGPGANEQFF.

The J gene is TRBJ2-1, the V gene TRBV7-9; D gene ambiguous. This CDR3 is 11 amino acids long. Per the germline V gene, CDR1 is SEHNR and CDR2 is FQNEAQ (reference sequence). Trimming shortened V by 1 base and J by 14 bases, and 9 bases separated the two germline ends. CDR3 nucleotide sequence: TGTGCCAGCAGCTTAGGCACTAAGGAGTTCTTC. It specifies CASSLGTKEFF.

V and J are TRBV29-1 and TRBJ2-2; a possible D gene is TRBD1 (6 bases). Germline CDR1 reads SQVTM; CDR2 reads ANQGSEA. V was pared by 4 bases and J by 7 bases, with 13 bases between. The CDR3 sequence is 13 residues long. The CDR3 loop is CSVVGANNGELFF. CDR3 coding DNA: TGCAGCGTTGTGGGGGCGAATAACGGGGAGCTGTTTTTT.

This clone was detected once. The CDR3 sequence is CASKGGQTSNQPQHF. The CDR3 nucleotides read TGCGCCAGCAAGGGAGGGCAGACTAGCAATCAGCCCCAGCATTTT. The chain employs TRBV5-1 and TRBJ1-5; D is undetermined. CDR3 size: 15 residues. Germline V gene data show CDR1 as SGHRS and CDR2 as YFSETQ. Trimming stripped 6 bases from V and 0 bases from J, with 13 bases between.

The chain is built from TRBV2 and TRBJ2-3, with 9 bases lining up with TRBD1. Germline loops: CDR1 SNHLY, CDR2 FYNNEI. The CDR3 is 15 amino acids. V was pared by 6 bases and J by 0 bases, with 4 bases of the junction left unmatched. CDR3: CASRVQGASTDTQYF. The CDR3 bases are TGTGCCAGCAGAGTACAGGGGGCCAGCACAGATACGCAGTATTTT.

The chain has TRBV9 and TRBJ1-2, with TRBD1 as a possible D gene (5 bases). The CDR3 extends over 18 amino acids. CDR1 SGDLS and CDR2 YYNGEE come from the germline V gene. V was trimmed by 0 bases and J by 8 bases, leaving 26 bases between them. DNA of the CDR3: TGTGCCAGCAGCGTAGTAACAGGCGACTTCACGGCCTCTAAGGGCTACACCTTC. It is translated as CASSVVTGDFTASKGYTF.

CDR3 region: CASSVAPGGNQPQHF. The CDR3 nucleotides are TGTGCCAGCAGTGTGGCACCGGGGGGCAATCAGCCCCAGCATTTT. The chain carries TRBV6-1 and TRBJ1-5, with D possibly matching TRBD1 (5 bases). CDR3 length equals 15 residues. Trimming left V 4 bases short and J 2 bases short, with 12 bases between. CDR1 and CDR2 (germline): MNHNS, SASEGT.

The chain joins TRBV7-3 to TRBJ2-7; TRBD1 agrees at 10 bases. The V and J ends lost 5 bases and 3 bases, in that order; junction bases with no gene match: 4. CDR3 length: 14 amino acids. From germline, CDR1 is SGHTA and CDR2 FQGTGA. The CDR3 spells CASSETGGRYEQYF. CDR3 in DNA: TGTGCCAGCAGCGAGACAGGGGGCCGCTACGAGCAGTACTTC.

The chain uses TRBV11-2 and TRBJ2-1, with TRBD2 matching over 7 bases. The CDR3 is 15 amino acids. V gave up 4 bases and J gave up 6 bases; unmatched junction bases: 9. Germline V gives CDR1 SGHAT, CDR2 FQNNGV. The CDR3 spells CASSSLSGMTNEQFF. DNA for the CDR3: TGTGCCAGCAGCTCACTCAGCGGGATGACCAATGAGCAGTTCTTC.

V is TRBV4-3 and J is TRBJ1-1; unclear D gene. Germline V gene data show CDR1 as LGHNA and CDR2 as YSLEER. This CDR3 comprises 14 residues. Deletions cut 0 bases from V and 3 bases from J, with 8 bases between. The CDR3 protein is CASSQEVGDTEAFF. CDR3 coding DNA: TGCGCCAGCAGCCAAGAGGTCGGGGACACTGAAGCTTTCTTT.

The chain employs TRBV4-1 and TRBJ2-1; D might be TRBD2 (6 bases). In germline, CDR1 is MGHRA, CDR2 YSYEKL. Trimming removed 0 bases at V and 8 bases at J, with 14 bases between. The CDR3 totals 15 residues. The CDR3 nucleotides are TGCGCCAGCAGCCAAGATCGAGGGACTGGCGATGAGCAGTTCTTC. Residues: CASSQDRGTGDEQFF.

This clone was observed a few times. As DNA, the CDR3 is TGCAGCGGGGGACTAGCGGAATACAATGAGCAGTTCTTC. It yields the protein CSGGLAEYNEQFF. V gene TRBV29-1 combines with J gene TRBJ2-1; TRBD2 agrees at 11 bases. The CDR3 extends over 13 amino acids. The germline gives CDR1 SQVTM, CDR2 ANQGSEA. J lost 4 bases, V lost 7 bases, and 3 bases had no gene match.

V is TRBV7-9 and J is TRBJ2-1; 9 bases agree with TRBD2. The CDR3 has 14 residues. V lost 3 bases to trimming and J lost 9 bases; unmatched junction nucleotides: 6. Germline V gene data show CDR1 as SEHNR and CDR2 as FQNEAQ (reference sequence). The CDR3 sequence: CASSFAGGPFEQFF. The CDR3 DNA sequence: TGTGCCAGCAGCTTTGCGGGAGGGCCTTTTGAGCAGTTCTTC.

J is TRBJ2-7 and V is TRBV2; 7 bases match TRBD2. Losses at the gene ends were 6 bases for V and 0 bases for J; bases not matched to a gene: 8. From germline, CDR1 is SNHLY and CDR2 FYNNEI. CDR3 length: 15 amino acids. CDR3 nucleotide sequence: TGTGCCAGCAGGAGGCTAGCGGAGAGCTCCTACGAGCAGTACTTC. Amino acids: CASRRLAESSYEQYF.

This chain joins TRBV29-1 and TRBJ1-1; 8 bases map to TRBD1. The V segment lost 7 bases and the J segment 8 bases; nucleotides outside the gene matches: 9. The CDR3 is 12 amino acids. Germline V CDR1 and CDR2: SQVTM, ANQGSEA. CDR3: CSAGSRTGEAFF. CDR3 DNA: TGCAGCGCTGGGAGTCGGACAGGGGAAGCTTTCTTT.

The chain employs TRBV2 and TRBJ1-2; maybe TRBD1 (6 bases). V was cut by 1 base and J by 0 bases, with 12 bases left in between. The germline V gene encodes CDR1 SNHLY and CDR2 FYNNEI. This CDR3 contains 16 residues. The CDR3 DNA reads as TGTGCCAGCAGTGAAGGAGGGGGAAAAGCTAACTATGGCTACACCTTC. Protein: CASSEGGGKANYGYTF. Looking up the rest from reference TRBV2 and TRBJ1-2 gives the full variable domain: EPEVTQTPSHQVTQMGQEVILRCVPISNHLYFYWYRQILGQKVEFLVSFYNNEISEKSEIFDDQFSVERPDGSNFTLKIRSTKLEDSAMYFCASSEGGGKANYGYTFGSGTRLTVV.

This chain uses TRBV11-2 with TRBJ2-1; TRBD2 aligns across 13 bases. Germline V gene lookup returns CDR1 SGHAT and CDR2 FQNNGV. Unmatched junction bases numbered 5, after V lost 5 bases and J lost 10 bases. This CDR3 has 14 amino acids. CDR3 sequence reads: CASSRGLAGEEQFF. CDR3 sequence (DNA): TGTGCCAGCAGCCGTGGACTAGCGGGAGAGGAGCAGTTCTTC. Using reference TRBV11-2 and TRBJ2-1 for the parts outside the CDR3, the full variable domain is EAGVAQSPRYKIIEKRQSVAFWCNPISGHATLYWYQQILGQGPKLLIQFQNNGVVDDSQLPKDRFSAERLKGVDSTLKIQPAKLEDSAVYLCASSRGLAGEEQFFGPGTRLTVL.

The CDR3 coding sequence is TGCAGCGTTGAAGGAGTACAGGGGCAGAGCTCCTACGAGCAGTACTTC. This encodes CSVEGVQGQSSYEQYF. This chain links TRBV29-1 with TRBJ2-7, with 7 positions matching TRBD1. J gave up 0 bases and V 1 base, and 9 bases lay outside the gene matches. Germline CDR1 reads SQVTM; CDR2 reads ANQGSEA. This CDR3 region has 16 residues.

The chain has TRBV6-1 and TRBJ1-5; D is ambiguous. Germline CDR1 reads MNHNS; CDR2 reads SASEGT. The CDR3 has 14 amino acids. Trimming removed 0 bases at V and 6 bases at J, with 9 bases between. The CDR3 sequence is CASSEAPTGQPQHF. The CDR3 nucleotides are TGTGCCAGCAGTGAAGCGCCCACCGGTCAGCCCCAGCATTTT.

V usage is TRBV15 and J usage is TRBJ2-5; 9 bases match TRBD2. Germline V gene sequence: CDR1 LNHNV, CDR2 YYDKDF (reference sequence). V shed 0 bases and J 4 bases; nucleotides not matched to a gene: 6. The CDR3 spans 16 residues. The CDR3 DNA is TGTGCCACCAGCAGAGAGGTAGCGGGAGTTGGAGAGACCCAGTACTTC. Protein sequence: CATSREVAGVGETQYF.

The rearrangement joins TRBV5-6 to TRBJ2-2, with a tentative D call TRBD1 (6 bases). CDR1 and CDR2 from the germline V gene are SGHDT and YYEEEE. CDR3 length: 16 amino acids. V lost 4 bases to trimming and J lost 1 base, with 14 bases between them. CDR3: CASSRQGFLNTGELFF. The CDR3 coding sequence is TGTGCCAGCAGCCGCCAGGGGTTTTTGAACACCGGGGAGCTGTTTTTT.